This T cell receptor beta chain comes out of a study of blood T cell repertoires in COVID-19 (dated by TCRdb to the early 2020s). About the full investigation: The collaborator samples originated in the United States, Italy and Spain and spanned the acute and convalescent phases of COVID-19. The samples were drawn from two sources: the first 160 participants of the ongoing ImmuneRACE study, and fewer than 1,500 subjects contributed by 6 global collaborators. The prospective study material was composed of cDNA or gDNA derived from T cells, B-cell-depleted T cells, or PBMCs. The dataset comprised deeply sampled blood TCRbeta repertoires from subjects exposed to, actively infected with, or recovered from COVID-19. Sample metadata almost always included a de-identified subject ID, COVID-19 status, age in years and sex. Where HLA class I and class II types were available, the types were taken from metadata supplied by the sample provider, not from assay-based typing. The repertoires were released in a freely available public database meant as a resource for research on the immune response to SARS-CoV-2. Here is what the overall study found, with its caveats: How much clinical and demographic metadata was included differed by source and by participant, and the metadata was provided uncurated.

The collaborating institutions used their own protocols to collect whole blood in K2EDTA tubes. For TCRbeta analysis, collaborators shipped samples in one of three forms: frozen whole blood, isolated PBMCs, or DNA extracted from either of those sample types. In the case of this clone: No cognate antigen has been identified for it. The record has no base qualities; no much larger clone is one base away.

Clipping removes 3 bases from V and 4 bases from J, with 9 as the unmatched junction base count. From the germline V gene (reference sequence), CDR1 is LNHNV and CDR2 is YYDKDF. The CDR3 measures 16 amino acids from cysteine to phenylalanine. The CDR3 DNA has 48 bases and is translated from base 1. TCRbeta CDR3 regions were amplified from genomic DNA by means of the immunoSEQ Assay, a bias-controlled multiplex PCR. On the study's bioinformatics: Nucleated cell counts per sample were estimated from amplification of reference gene primers within the assay. To quantify the absolute abundance of each unique TCRbeta CDR3 rearrangement, sequence reads were collapsed and filtered. For each sample, productive Simpson clonality was calculated by taking the square root of Simpson's diversity index across productive rearrangements. TCRdb's version of the immuneACCESS table is confined to in-frame rearrangements and falls short of the full clone set. An unresolved V gene accounts for under half of the shortfall where checked; the remainder is of unknown origin. V, J and clone size derive from that table, while D and trimming were established from the DNA sequence. Within this sample are about 250,000 clones, with 70% to 90% of them counted one time only. The top ten constitute under 4% of the sample.

The clonotype was recovered from a man aged 18 to 35 with active or convalescent COVID-19. The sequenced sample consisted of peripheral blood. This sequence uses TRBV15 and TRBJ1-3; 7 bases in the junction line up with TRBD1. The DNA reads as follows: TGTGCCACCAGCAGCAGACAGGGCCCCTCGGGAAACACCATATATTTT. This gives the protein CATSSRQGPSGNTIYF.